The 27 T cell receptor beta chains listed next were all sequenced from one sample in a study of monozygotic twins with inflammatory bowel disease (dated by TCRdb to the late 2010s). Libraries were made using 5' RACE. Sequencing relied on an Illumina HiSeq 2500. After reprocessing by TCRdb, each CDR3 protein sequence is one entry, and no DNA is given. Per the sample table, the count is around 100,000 distinct CDR3 sequences. The top ten clonotypes cover 1.9% of the sample. Sequencing was performed on blood. These receptors came from a human donor with ulcerative colitis or Crohn's disease, or a healthy co-twin of an affected twin (not recorded which).

This sequence joins TRBV7-9 and TRBJ1-6; the TRBD1 assignment by TCRdb is unverifiable without DNA. Per germline, CDR1 SEHNR and CDR2 FQNEAQ (reference sequence). The CDR3 consists of 15 residues. CDR3 in amino acids: CASSLEGQGASPLHF. Full variable domain (outside the CDR3, taken from reference TRBV7-9 and TRBJ1-6): DTGVSQNPRHKITKRGQNVTFRCDPISEHNRLYWYRQTLGQGPEFLTYFQNEAQLEKSRLLSDRFSAERPKGSFSTLEIQRTEQGDSAMYLCASSLEGQGASPLHFGNGTRLTVT.

The gene calls are TRBV3-1 and TRBJ2-5; there is no DNA to check the TCRdb D call of TRBD1. This CDR3 has 17 residues. Per the germline V gene, CDR1 is LGHDT and CDR2 is YNNKEL (reference sequence). The CDR3 loop is CASSRRGGSPRSETQYF.

This rearrangement joins TRBV5-1 to TRBJ2-5; TCRdb indicates TRBD2, and absent DNA this call remains unverified. Germline CDR1 is SGHRS and CDR2 is YFSETQ. The length of the CDR3 is 16 residues. CDR3 sequence reads: CASSWRLAGGKETQYF.

J is TRBJ2-7 and V is TRBV28; the TCRdb D gene call, TRBD2, has no DNA to confirm it. This CDR3 contains 14 residues. Germline CDR1 is MDHEN and CDR2 is SYDVKM. The CDR3 reads CASSLPVLSYEQYF. Drawing the rest from reference TRBV28 and TRBJ2-7, the complete variable domain is DVKVTQSSRYLVKRTGEKVFLECVQDMDHENMFWYRQDPGLGLRLIYFSYDVKMKEKGDIPEGYSVSREKKERFSLILESASTNQTSMYLCASSLPVLSYEQYFGPGTRLTVT.

The genes are TRBV5-4 and TRBJ2-1; TCRdb designates TRBD1, a call that cannot be tested without DNA. Germline-derived CDR1 and CDR2 are SGHNT and YYREEE (reference sequence). This CDR3 has 13 residues. CDR3 amino acids: CASSLVGTPRGFF.

This chain connects TRBV5-1 to TRBJ2-3; the TRBD1 assignment by TCRdb is unverifiable without DNA. Per the germline V gene, CDR1 is SGHRS and CDR2 is YFSETQ. The CDR3 has 16 residues. The CDR3 region is CASSLVPDRVTDTQYF. Full variable domain (rest looked up from reference TRBV5-1 and TRBJ2-3): KAGVTQTPRYLIKTRGQQVTLSCSPISGHRSVSWYQQTPGQGLQFLFEYFSETQRNKGNFPGRFSGRQFSNSRSEMNVSTLELGDSALYLCASSLVPDRVTDTQYFGPGTRLTVL.

The chain joins TRBV5-1 to TRBJ1-1; TCRdb gives TRBD1 as the D gene, but with no DNA this cannot be confirmed. Per the germline V gene, CDR1 is SGHRS and CDR2 is YFSETQ. This CDR3 region has 14 residues. CDR3 sequence reads: CASSPGGADTEAFF.

The chain links TRBV3-1 to TRBJ2-5; TCRdb's D gene call, TRBD2, goes unchecked for lack of DNA. The germline CDR1 and CDR2 sequences are LGHDT and YNNKEL (reference sequence). The CDR3 is 14 amino acids. CDR3 sequence reads: CASSQGLPKETQYF.

The V and J genes are TRBV2 and TRBJ2-1; as DNA is missing, the TRBD1 call by TCRdb cannot be tested. CDR3 length: 16 residues. Germline V gene data show CDR1 as SNHLY and CDR2 as FYNNEI. Here the CDR3 reads CASSWDRASSYNEQFF.

CDR3 amino acids: CASSPPGGPDTQYF. The chain employs TRBV18 and TRBJ2-3; TCRdb calls TRBD2, which cannot be checked without DNA. The germline V gene encodes CDR1 KGHSH and CDR2 LQKENI. CDR3 length: 14 residues.

The rearrangement joins TRBV12-3 or TRBV12-4 to TRBJ2-7; checking the TCRdb D call of TRBD1 is not possible without DNA. CDR3 length equals 14 residues. The CDR3 sequence: CASSISGGFFEQYF.

The chain employs TRBV12-3 or TRBV12-4 and TRBJ1-2; the D call from TCRdb, TRBD1, cannot be confirmed without DNA. This CDR3 spans 13 amino acids. This CDR3 reads CASRFRGDSQGTF.

The chain couples TRBV3-1 to TRBJ2-7; TCRdb selects TRBD1, and the lack of DNA leaves this call unchecked. Germline CDR1 reads LGHDT; CDR2 reads YNNKEL (reference sequence). The length of the CDR3 is 13 residues. Here the CDR3 reads CASSQETPLMQYF.

This chain links TRBV9 with TRBJ1-5; TCRdb outputs TRBD1, but without DNA this stays unchecked. This CDR3 comprises 14 residues. Germline CDR1 is SGDLS and CDR2 is YYNGEE. The CDR3 sequence: CASSVDGAGQPQHF.

The CDR3 sequence: CASSSRRTTDTQYF. The chain uses TRBV7-3 and TRBJ2-3. Germline V gives CDR1 SGHTA, CDR2 FQGTGA. CDR3 length: 14 residues. Together with reference TRBV7-3 and TRBJ2-3, the CDR3 gives the full variable domain: GAGVSQTPSNKVTEKGKYVELRCDPISGHTALYWYRQSLGQGPEFLIYFQGTGAADDSGLPNDRFFAVRPEGSVSTLKIQRTERGDSAVYLCASSSRRTTDTQYFGPGTRLTVL.

This rearrangement joins TRBV30 to TRBJ1-5; TCRdb calls TRBD1, which cannot be checked without DNA. The CDR3 loop spans 16 amino acids. Germline lookup yields CDR1 GTSNPN and CDR2 SVGIG (reference sequence). The CDR3: CAWSMSGGQSNQPQHF. Looking up the rest from reference TRBV30 and TRBJ1-5 gives the full variable domain: SQTIHQWPATLVQPVGSPLSLECTVEGTSNPNLYWYRQAAGRGLQLLFYSVGIGQISSEVPQNLSASRPQDRQFILSSKKLLLSDSGFYLCAWSMSGGQSNQPQHFGDGTRLSIL.

J is TRBJ2-1 and V is TRBV7-8. The CDR3 sequence is 11 residues long. CDR1 and CDR2 (germline): SGHVS, FQNEAQ. The CDR3 loop is CASSLGNEQFF.

The chain carries TRBV28 and TRBJ2-1. The germline gives CDR1 MDHEN, CDR2 SYDVKM. This CDR3 comprises 14 residues. CDR3 sequence: CASITGSSYNEQFF.

The rearrangement uses TRBV7-9 and TRBJ2-7; without DNA, the TCRdb call of TRBD1 cannot be checked. The germline V gene has CDR1 SEHNR and CDR2 FQNEAQ (reference sequence). This CDR3 spans 15 amino acids. CDR3 protein: CASRSGNRDSYEQYF.

Judged by frequency, this clonotype is medium-sized (0.01 to 0.1%). The rearrangement uses TRBV20-1 and TRBJ2-7; as DNA is missing, the TRBD2 call by TCRdb cannot be tested. CDR3 length: 14 amino acids. The germline V gene encodes CDR1 DFQATT and CDR2 SNEGSKA (reference sequence). The CDR3 sequence: CSARPGTSISEQYF.

The chain employs TRBV7-2 and TRBJ2-7; the TCRdb D gene call, TRBD1, has no DNA to confirm it. Looked up from germline, CDR1 is SGHTA and CDR2 is FQGNSA. There are 14 residues in the CDR3. The CDR3 here is CASSKGQGSYEQYF.

The chain recombines TRBV7-9 with TRBJ2-2. Germline V gives CDR1 SEHNR, CDR2 FQNEAQ (reference sequence). This CDR3 is 14 amino acids long. CDR3 sequence: CASSFGTNTGELFF. Filled out from reference TRBV7-9 and TRBJ2-2, the complete variable domain reads DTGVSQNPRHKITKRGQNVTFRCDPISEHNRLYWYRQTLGQGPEFLTYFQNEAQLEKSRLLSDRFSAERPKGSFSTLEIQRTEQGDSAMYLCASSFGTNTGELFFGEGSRLTVL.

The chain combines TRBV7-3 with TRBJ2-2; the TCRdb D gene call, TRBD2, has no DNA to confirm it. Looked up from germline, CDR1 is SGHTA and CDR2 is FQGTGA. CDR3 length equals 13 residues. Here the CDR3 reads CASSRRGTGELFF.

J is TRBJ2-3 and V is TRBV7-8. The germline V gene has CDR1 SGHVS and CDR2 FQNEAQ. This CDR3 comprises 16 residues. The CDR3 here is CASSFDPLKPTDTQYF.

The chain combines TRBV23-1 with TRBJ2-7; the D call of TRBD2 rests on TCRdb alone, since no DNA is present to check it. TRBV23-1 is treated as an ORF (open reading frame) with a function not yet certain. CDR3 length: 16 amino acids. This chain's CDR3 is CATPLLRGTYFDEQYF.

The chain has TRBV24-1 and TRBJ2-3; lacking DNA, the TRBD2 call made by TCRdb goes unchecked. Germline CDR1 and CDR2: KGHDR and SFDVKD. CDR3 length: 16 residues. This chain's CDR3 is CATSDYVGGPADTQYF.

The chain has TRBV5-1 and TRBJ2-7. Germline V gives CDR1 SGHRS, CDR2 YFSETQ. There are 13 residues in the CDR3. CDR3 sequence reads: CASRADQSYEQYF.